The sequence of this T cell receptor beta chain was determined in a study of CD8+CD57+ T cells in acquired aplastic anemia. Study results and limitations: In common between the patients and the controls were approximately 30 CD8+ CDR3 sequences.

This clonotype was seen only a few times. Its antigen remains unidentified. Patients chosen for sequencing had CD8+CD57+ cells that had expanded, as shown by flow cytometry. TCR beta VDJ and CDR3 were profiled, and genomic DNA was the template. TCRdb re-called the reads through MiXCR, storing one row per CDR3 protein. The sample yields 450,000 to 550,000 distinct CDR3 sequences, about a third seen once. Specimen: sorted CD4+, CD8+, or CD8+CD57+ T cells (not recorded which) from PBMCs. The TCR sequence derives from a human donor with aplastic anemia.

The DNA for the CDR3 is TGTGCCAGCAGCGTAGGTTCGGGGGTAAACACTGAAGCTTTCTTT. Residues: CASSVGSGVNTEAFF. The rearrangement uses TRBV9 and TRBJ1-1; a possible D gene is TRBD1 (5 bases). The CDR3 spans 15 residues. CDR1 SGDLS and CDR2 YYNGEE come from the germline V gene. V lost 0 bases, J lost 2 bases, and 11 bases lay in between.